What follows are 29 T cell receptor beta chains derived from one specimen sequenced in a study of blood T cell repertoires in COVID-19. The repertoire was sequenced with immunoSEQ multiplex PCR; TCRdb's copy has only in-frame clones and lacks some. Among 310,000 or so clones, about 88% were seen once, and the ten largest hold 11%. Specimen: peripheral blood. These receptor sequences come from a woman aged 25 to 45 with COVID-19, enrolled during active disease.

CDR3 sequence: CASSSPSGQGNEKLFF. For the CDR3, the DNA is TGTGCCAGCAGCTCGCCTTCGGGACAGGGTAATGAAAAACTGTTTTTT. The chain uses TRBV11-2 and TRBJ1-4; 9 positions match TRBD1. V trimming: 4 bases; J trimming: 4 bases; junction bases outside the gene matches: 7. From germline, CDR1 is SGHAT and CDR2 FQNNGV. The CDR3 is 16 residues long.

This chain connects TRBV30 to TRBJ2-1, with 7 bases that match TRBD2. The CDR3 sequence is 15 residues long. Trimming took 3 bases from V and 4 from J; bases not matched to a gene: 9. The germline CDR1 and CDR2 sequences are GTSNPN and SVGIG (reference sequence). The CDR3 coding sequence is TGTGCCTGGAGAAGAACGGGCGGGAGATACAATGAGCAGTTCTTC. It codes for CAWRRTGGRYNEQFF.

Here the CDR3 DNA reads TGTGCCAGCAGCCGACTAGCCGAGCAGTTCTTC. Amino acids: CASSRLAEQFF. The genes are TRBV27 and TRBJ2-1, with 7 nucleotides matching TRBD2. CDR1 is MNHEY and CDR2 is SMNVEV in the germline V gene (reference sequence). CDR3 length: 11 residues. V gave up 6 bases and J gave up 10 bases; unmatched junction bases: 3.

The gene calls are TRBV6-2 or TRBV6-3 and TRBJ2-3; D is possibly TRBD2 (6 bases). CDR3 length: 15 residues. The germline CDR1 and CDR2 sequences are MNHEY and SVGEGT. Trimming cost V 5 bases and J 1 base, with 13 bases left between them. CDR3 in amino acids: CASSTFGGGTDTQYF. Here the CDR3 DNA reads TGTGCCAGCAGTACTTTCGGAGGGGGCACAGATACGCAGTATTTT.

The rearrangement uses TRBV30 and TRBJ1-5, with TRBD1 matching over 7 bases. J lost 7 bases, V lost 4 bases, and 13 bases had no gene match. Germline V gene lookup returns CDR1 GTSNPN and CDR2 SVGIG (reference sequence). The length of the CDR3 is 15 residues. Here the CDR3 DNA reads TGTGCCTGGACTCGCGCCGGCACAGGGGTCCAGCCCCAGCATTTT. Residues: CAWTRAGTGVQPQHF.

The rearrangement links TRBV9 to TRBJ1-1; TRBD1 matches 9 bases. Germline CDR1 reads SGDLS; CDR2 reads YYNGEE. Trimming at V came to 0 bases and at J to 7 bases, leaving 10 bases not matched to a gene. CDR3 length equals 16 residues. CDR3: CASSVADRGVSGEAFF. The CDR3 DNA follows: TGTGCCAGCAGCGTAGCTGACAGGGGGGTTAGTGGTGAAGCTTTCTTT.

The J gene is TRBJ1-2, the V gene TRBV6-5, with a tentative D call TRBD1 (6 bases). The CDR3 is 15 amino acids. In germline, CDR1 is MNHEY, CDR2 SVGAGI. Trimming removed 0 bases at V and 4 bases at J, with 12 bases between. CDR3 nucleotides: TGTGCCAGCAGTTACTCCTCGACAGGACCCTATGGCTACACCTTC. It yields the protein CASSYSSTGPYGYTF.

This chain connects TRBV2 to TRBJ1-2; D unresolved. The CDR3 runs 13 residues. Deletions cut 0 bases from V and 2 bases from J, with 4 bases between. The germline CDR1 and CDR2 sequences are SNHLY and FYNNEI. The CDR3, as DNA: TGTGCCAGCAGTGAAGCCGTGAACTATGGCTACACCTTC. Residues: CASSEAVNYGYTF.

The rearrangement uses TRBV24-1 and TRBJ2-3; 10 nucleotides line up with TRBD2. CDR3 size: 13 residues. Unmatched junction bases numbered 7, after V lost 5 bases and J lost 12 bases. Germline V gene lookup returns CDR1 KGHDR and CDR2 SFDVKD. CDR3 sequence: CATSVGSGRRQYF. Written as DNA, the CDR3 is TGTGCCACCAGTGTTGGTAGCGGGAGGAGACAGTATTTT.

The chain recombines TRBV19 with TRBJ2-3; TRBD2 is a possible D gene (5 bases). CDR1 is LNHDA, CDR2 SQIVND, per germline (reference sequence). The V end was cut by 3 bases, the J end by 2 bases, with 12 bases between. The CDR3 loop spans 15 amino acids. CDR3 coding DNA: TGTGCCAGTAGTATGCCGGGAAGATCCACAGATACGCAGTATTTT. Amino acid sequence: CASSMPGRSTDTQYF.

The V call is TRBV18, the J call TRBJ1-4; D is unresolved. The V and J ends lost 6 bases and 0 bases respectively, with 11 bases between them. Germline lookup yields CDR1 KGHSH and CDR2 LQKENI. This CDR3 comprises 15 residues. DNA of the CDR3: TGTGCCAGCTCGGCCGATTTATCAACTAATGAAAAACTGTTTTTT. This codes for CASSADLSTNEKLFF.

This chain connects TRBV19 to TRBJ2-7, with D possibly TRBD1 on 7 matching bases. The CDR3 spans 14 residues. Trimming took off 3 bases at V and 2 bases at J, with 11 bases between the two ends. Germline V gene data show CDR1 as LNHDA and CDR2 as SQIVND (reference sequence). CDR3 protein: CASSIQGGTYEQYF. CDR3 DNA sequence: TGTGCCAGTAGTATCCAGGGGGGAACCTACGAGCAGTACTTC.

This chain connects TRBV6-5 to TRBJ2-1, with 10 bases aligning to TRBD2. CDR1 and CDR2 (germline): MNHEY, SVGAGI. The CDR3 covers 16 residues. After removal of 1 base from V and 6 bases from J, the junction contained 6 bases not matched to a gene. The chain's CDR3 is CASSYYLAGAGNEQFF. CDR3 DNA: TGTGCCAGCAGTTACTACCTAGCGGGAGCCGGCAATGAGCAGTTCTTC.

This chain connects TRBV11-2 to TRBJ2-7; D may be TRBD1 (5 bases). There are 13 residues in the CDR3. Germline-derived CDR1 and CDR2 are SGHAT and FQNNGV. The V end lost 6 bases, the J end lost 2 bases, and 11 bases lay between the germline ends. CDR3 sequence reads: CASRPTEPYEQYF. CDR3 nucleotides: TGTGCCAGCAGGCCGACAGAACCCTACGAGCAGTACTTC.

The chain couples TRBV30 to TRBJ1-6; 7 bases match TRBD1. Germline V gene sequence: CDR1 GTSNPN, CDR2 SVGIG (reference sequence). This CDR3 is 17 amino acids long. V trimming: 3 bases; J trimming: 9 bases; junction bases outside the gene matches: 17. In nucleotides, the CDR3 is TGTGCCTGGAGACGAGGACAGGATTCGGTATATGGTTCACCCCTCCACTTT. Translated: CAWRRGQDSVYGSPLHF.

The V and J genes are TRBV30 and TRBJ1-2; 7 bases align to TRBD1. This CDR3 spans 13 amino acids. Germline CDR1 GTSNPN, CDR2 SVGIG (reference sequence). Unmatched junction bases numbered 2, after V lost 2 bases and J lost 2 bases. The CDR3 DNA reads TGTGCCTGGAGTCCGACAGGGAACTATGGCTACACCTTC. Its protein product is CAWSPTGNYGYTF.

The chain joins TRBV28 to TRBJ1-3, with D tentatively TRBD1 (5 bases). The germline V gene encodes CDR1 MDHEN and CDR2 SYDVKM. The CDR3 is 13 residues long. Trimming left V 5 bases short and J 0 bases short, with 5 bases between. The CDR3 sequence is CASSRGSGNTIYF. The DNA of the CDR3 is TGTGCCAGCAGTAGGGGCTCTGGAAACACCATATATTTT.

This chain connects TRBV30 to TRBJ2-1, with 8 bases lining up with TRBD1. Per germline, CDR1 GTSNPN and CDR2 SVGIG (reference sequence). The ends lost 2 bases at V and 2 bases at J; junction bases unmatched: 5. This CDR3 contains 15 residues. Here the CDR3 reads CAWSSGTGPYNEQFF. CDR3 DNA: TGTGCCTGGAGTTCCGGGACAGGCCCCTACAATGAGCAGTTCTTC.

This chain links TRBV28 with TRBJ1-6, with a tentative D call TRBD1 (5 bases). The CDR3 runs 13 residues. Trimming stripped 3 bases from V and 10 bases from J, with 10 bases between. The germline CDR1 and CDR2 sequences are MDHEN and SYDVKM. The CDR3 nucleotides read TGTGCCAGCAGTTTGGGGGGTCAGTCACCCCTCCACTTT. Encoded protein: CASSLGGQSPLHF.

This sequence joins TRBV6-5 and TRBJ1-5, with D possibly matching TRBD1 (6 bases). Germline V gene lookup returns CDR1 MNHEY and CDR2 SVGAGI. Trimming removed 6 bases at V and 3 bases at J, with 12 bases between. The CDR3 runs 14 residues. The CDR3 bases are TGTGCCAGCAGAGCGGGACAAAACAATCAGCCCCAGCATTTT. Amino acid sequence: CASRAGQNNQPQHF.

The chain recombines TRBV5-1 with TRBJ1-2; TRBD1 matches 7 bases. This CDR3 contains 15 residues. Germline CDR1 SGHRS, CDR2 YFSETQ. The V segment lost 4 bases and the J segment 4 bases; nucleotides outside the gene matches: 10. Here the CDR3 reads CASSPGQAPTYGYTF. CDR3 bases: TGCGCCAGCAGCCCCGGACAGGCGCCGACCTATGGCTACACCTTC.

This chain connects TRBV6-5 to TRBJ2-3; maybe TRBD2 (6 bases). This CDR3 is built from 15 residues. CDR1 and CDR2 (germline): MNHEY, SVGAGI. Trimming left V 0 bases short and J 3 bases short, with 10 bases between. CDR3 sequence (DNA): TGTGCCAGCAGTTACTCGACGGGAGCGACAGATACGCAGTATTTT. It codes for CASSYSTGATDTQYF.

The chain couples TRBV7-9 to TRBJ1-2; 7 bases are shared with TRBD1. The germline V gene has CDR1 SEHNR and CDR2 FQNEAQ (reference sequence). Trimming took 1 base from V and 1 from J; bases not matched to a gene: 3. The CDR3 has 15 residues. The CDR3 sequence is CASSLDRGDNYGYTF. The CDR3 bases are TGTGCCAGCAGCTTAGACAGGGGCGATAACTATGGCTACACCTTC.

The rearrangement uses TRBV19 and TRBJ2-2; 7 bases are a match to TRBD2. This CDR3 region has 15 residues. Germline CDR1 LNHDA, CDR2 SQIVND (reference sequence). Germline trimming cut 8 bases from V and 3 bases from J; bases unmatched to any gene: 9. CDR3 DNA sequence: TGTGCCAGTGGGGGGAGGGGCGAGTACACCGGGGAGCTGTTTTTT. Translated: CASGGRGEYTGELFF.

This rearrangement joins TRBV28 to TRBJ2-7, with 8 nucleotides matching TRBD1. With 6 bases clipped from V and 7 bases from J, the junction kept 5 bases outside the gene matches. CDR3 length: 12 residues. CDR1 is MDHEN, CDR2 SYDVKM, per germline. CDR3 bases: TGTGCCAGCAGGCAGGGGGCTGGTGAGCAGTACTTC. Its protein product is CASRQGAGEQYF.

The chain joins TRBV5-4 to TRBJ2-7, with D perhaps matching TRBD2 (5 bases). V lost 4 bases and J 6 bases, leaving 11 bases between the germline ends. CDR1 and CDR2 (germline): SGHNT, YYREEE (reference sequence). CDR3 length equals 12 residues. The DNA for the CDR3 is TGTGCCAGCAGCCGGGGAAGCATCGAGCAGTACTTC. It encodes CASSRGSIEQYF.

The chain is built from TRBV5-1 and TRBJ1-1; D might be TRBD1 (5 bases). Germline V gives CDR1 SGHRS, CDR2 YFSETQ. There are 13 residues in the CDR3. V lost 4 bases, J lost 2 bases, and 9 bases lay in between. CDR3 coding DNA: TGCGCCAGCAGCCCACAGGTAAACACTGAAGCTTTCTTT. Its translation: CASSPQVNTEAFF.

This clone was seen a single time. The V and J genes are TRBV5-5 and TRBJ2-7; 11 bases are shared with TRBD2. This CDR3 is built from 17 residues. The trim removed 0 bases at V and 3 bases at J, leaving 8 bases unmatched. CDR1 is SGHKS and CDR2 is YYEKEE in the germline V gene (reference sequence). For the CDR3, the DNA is TGTGCCAGCAGCTTGGCCGGTACTAGCGGGAGAAGCTACGAGCAGTACTTC. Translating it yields CASSLAGTSGRSYEQYF.

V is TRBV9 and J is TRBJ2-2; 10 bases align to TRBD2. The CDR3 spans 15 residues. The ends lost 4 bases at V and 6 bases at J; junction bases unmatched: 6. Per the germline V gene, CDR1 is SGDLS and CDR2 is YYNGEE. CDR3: CASSPRTSGAGELFF. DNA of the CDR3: TGTGCCAGCAGCCCTCGGACTAGCGGAGCCGGGGAGCTGTTTTTT.